This T cell receptor beta chain appears in the sequencing data of a study of OX40 agonist ivuxolimab in advanced cancers. Study-level background: The patients' treatment was ivuxolimab, an agonistic anti-OX40 (CD134) antibody. All patients had ivuxolimab intravenously every 2 weeks at 0.01 to 10 mg/kg.

On this clone: Its antigen is unidentified.

Germline V gives CDR1 SGDLS, CDR2 YYNGEE. The length of the CDR3 is 15 residues. Trimming left V 3 bases short and J 6 bases short, with 18 bases between. Individuals having autoimmune disease history or systemic immunosuppression were not enrolled. Study results and caveats: Both blood CD4+ and CD8+ T cells showed clonal growth by week 6 at 0.1 to 3.0 mg/kg.

Assay: immunoSEQ multiplex PCR; the TCRdb copy retains only in-frame clones and omits some. The sample lists 60,000 to 80,000 clones, roughly 84% occurring once. Sequenced material: CD4+ or CD8+ T cells sorted from blood, taken in a trial of the OX40 agonist ivuxolimab. The receptor's source is an adult with an advanced solid tumor such as melanoma, head and neck, liver or kidney cancer. The chain links TRBV9 to TRBJ1-1; D may be TRBD1 (5 bases). CDR3 residues: CASSASTQGGAEAFF. CDR3 bases: TGTGCCAGCAGCGCGTCCACGCAGGGCGGGGCTGAAGCTTTCTTT. Variable domain in full (rest from reference TRBV9 and TRBJ1-1): DSGVTQTPKHLITATGQRVTLRCSPRSGDLSVYWYQQSLDQGLQFLIQYYNGEERAKGNILERFSAQQFPDLHSELNLSSLELGDSALYFCASSASTQGGAEAFFGQGTRLTVV.